This T cell receptor (beta chain) derives from a study of blood T cell repertoires in COVID-19. This table comes from immunoSEQ multiplex PCR, and its TCRdb copy is limited to in-frame clones, with some not included. The sample lists approximately 240,000 clones; about four fifths were seen once. Per germline, CDR1 LNHDA and CDR2 SQIVND (reference sequence). This CDR3 has 15 residues. V shed 8 bases, J shed 5 bases, and the junction held 8 bases outside the gene matches. This TCR was sampled from a man in his fifties with acute or convalescent COVID-19. This rearrangement joins TRBV19 to TRBJ2-5; 13 positions agree with TRBD2. Sequenced: peripheral blood. CDR3 nucleotide sequence: TGTGCCAGTGCTCCGGGACTAGCGGGATGGGAGACCCAGTACTTC. This encodes CASAPGLAGWETQYF.